This entry concerns a single T cell receptor beta chain. Its target is unknown. This sample was included in a study of regulatory T cells in long-lasting Graves disease. Study in general: Graves' patients, newly diagnosed, had taken antithyroid drugs under 3 months. General observations from the study: Preferential use of TRBV28, TRBJ1-2 and TRBJ2-5 was seen in persistent disease. Persistent patients had more shared public clonotypes (under 3,000) than new patients (approximately 920).

The germline CDR1 and CDR2 sequences are SQVTM and ANQGSEA. This CDR3 region has 13 residues. Losses at the gene ends were 7 bases for V and 7 bases for J; bases not matched to a gene: 7. As for time point: newly diagnosed GD, antithyroid drugs for less than 3 months. There was RNA extracted from PBMCs, and the TCR library was made from it. Building the TCR beta libraries relied on iRepertoire HTBI primers, and CDR3 regions underwent Arm-PCR. A single record per CDR3 protein comes from TCRdb applying MiXCR to the multiplex PCR reads. The table records over 400,000 distinct CDR3 sequences, 14% of them present only once. These records were also assigned to another study, of T cells in Graves' hyperthyroidism and ophthalmopathy. This second study notes: In the blood, most expanded thyroid clonotypes above 0.001 appeared as well.

This specimen was peripheral blood mononuclear cells (PBMCs), taken at new diagnosis, from a patient treated with antithyroid drugs. The source is a woman aged 45-65 years with Graves disease. The chain combines TRBV29-1 with TRBJ2-2; TRBD1 agrees at 9 bases. The DNA for the CDR3 is TGCAGCGCCTGCACAGGGGGCGTCGGGGAGCTGTTTTTT. Translated, it gives CSACTGGVGELFF.